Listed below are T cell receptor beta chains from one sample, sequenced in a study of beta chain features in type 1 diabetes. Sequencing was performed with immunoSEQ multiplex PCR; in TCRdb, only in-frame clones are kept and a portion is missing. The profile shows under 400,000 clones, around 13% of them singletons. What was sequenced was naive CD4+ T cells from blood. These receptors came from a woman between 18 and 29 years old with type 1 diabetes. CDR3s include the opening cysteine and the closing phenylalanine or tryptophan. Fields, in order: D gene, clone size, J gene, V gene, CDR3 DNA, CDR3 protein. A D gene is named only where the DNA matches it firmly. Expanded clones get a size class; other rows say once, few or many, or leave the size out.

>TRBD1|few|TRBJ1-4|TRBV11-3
TGTGCCAGCAGCTTGGGGGACAGAAAAAATGAAAAACTGTTTTTT
CASSLGDRKNEKLFF
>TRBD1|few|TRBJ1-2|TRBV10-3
TGTGCCATCACCGACAGGGCCTCTAACTATGGCTACACCTTC
CAITDRASNYGYTF
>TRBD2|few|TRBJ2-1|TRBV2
TGTGCCAGCAGCCTAGCGGGGGGGCCGGGGTTTAATGAGCAGTTCTTC
CASSLAGGPGFNEQFF
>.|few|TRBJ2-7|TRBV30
TGTGCCTGGAGCGGCGGCAAGACTACCAGGGGTGGGTACGAGCAGTACTTC
CAWSGGKTTRGGYEQYF
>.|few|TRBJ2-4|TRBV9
TGTGCCAGCAGCGTTGGCCACACGGGTCCAAACATTCAGTACTTC
CASSVGHTGPNIQYF
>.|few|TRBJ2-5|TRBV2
TGTGCCAGCGCCCCGGGACTCCGGGAGACCCAGTACTTC
CASAPGLRETQYF
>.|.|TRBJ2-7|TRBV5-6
TGTGCCAGCAGCGGGGTAGGGGTTGGGTACGAGCAGTACTTC
CASSGVGVGYEQYF
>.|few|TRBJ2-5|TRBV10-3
TGTGCCATCAGTGACCCACTAGGTGGGGAGACCCAGTACTTC
CAISDPLGGETQYF
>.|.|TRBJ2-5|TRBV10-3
TGTGCCATCAGTGAGGCAGGGGCAGAGGAGACCCAGTACTTC
CAISEAGAEETQYF
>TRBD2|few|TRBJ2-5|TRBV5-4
TGTGCCAGCAGCCCCCCGGGGGGGCCGGAGACCCAGTACTTC
CASSPPGGPETQYF
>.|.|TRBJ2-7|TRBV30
TGTGCCTGGAGTGCCTACTACGAGCAGTACTTC
CAWSAYYEQYF
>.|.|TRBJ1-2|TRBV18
TGTGCCAGCTCAGCCCCGGGGGTCTATGGCTACACCTTC
CASSAPGVYGYTF
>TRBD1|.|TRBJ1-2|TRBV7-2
TGTGCCAGCAGCTTCAACGGACAGGGATTCTATGGCTACACCTTC
CASSFNGQGFYGYTF
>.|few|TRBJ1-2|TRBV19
TGTGCCAGTACAGTAGCCGGAATTTCCCTCTATGGCTACACCTTC
CASTVAGISLYGYTF
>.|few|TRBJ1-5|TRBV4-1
TGCGCCAGCAGCCAAGGTTTCGCCAGGGGATATCAGCCCCAGCATTTT
CASSQGFARGYQPQHF
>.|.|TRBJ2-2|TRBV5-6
TGTGCCAGCAGCTCCTTCGGGGAGCTGTTTTTT
CASSSFGELFF
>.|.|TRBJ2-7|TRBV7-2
TGTGCCAGCAGCTTAAGCTGGTTTAGCTCCTACGAGCAGTACTTC
CASSLSWFSSYEQYF
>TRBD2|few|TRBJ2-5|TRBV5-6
TGTGCCAGCAGCTTGGAATCGGGAGGGATTGAGACCCAGTACTTC
CASSLESGGIETQYF
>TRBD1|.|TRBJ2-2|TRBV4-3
TGCGCCAGCAGCCAGAACAGCCCGGGACAGGGGAGGACCGGGGAGCTGTTTTTT
CASSQNSPGQGRTGELFF
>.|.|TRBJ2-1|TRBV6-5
TGTGCCACCGCTACGGCTGTGCCGGGAGTTAGAGAGCAGTTCTTC
CATATAVPGVREQFF
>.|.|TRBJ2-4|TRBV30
TGTGCCTGGGACAGGGGAAGAGGCGGGGGAGGCAAAAACATTCAGTACTTC
CAWDRGRGGGGKNIQYF
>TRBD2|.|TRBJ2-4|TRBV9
TGTGCCAGCAGCCCACGGACTAGCGGGATTCCAAGCTTC
CASSPRTSGIPSF
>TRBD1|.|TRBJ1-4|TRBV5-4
TGTGCCAGCAGCTTGGGCGGACAGGGGCCAACTAATGAAAAACTGTTTTTT
CASSLGGQGPTNEKLFF
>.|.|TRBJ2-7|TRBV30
TGTGCCTGGAGCCGGGGTACCTACGAGCAGTACTTC
CAWSRGTYEQYF
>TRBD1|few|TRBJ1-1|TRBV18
TGTGCCAGCTCACCGGAGACAGGGACTGAAGCTTTCTTT
CASSPETGTEAFF
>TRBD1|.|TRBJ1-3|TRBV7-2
TGTGCCAGCAGTCGGGACAGGGGGAACACCATATATTTT
CASSRDRGNTIYF
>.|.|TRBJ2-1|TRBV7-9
TGTGCCAGCAGCAGGAGCAATGAGCAGTTCTTC
CASSRSNEQFF
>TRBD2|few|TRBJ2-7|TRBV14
TGTGCCAGCAGCCGGGCCCCTAGCGGGTATACCTACGAGCAGTACTTC
CASSRAPSGYTYEQYF
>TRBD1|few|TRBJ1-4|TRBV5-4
TGTGCCAGCAGCTTGGAGGGACAGGGCCCCAATGAAAAACTGTTTTTT
CASSLEGQGPNEKLFF
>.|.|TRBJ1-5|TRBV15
TGTGCCACCAGCAGAGATGCGGGGGTAAGCAATCAGCCCCAGCATTTT
CATSRDAGVSNQPQHF
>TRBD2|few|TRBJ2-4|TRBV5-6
TGTGCCAGCAGCTCGCCTAGCGGAAAAAACATTCAGTACTTC
CASSSPSGKNIQYF
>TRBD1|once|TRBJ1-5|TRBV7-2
TGTGCCAGCAGCCCTCTGACAGGGACTCAGCCCCAGCATTTT
CASSPLTGTQPQHF
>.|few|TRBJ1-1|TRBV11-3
TGTGCCAGCAGCTTAGATCTCGGAGGGACTGAAGCTTTCTTT
CASSLDLGGTEAFF
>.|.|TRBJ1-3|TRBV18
TGTGCCAGCTCGGCGAGGACAACGGCTAACTCTGGAAACACCATATATTTT
CASSARTTANSGNTIYF
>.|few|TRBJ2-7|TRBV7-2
TGTGCCAGCAGCTTAGCGGGGCCTACCTACGAGCAGTACTTC
CASSLAGPTYEQYF
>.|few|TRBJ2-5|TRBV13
TGTGCCAGCCACCCCCTGGGGCGGCCGCTTCTCGGCGAGACCCAGTACTTC
CASHPLGRPLLGETQYF
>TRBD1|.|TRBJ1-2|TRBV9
TGTGCCAGCAGCCTGGGACAGGGTGGTTGGGGCTACACCTTC
CASSLGQGGWGYTF
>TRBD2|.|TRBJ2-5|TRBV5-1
TGCGCCAGCCAATCCGGACTAGACATTGACCTAGAGACCCAGTACTTC
CASQSGLDIDLETQYF
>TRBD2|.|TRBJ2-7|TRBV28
TGTGCCAGCAGCCTGAGGTGGCGGGCGCGGGAGAGGTACGAGCAGTACTTC
CASSLRWRARERYEQYF
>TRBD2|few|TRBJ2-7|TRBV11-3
TGTGCCAGCAGCCCCGGGGTAGCGGGGCGGGACTACGAGCAGTACTTC
CASSPGVAGRDYEQYF
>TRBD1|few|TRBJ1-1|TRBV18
TGTGCCAGCTCGCCGGACAGGGTGAACACTGAAGCTTTCTTT
CASSPDRVNTEAFF
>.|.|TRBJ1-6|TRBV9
TGTGCCAGCAGCGTAGGAGATTCACCCCTCCACTTT
CASSVGDSPLHF
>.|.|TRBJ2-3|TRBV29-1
TGCAGCGCCAGACTTTACACAGATACGCAGTATTTT
CSARLYTDTQYF
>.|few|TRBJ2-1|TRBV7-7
TGTGCTAGCAGCTTAAGTGGCCTCAATGAGCAGTTCTTC
CASSLSGLNEQFF
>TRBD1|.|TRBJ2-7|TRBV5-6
TGTGCCAGCAGCTTAGGACAGGGCCCGTCTCCCTACGAGCAGTACTTC
CASSLGQGPSPYEQYF
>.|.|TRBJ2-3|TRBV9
TGTGCCAGCAGCCAGCGCGGGGACTCTAGCACAGATACGCAGTATTTT
CASSQRGDSSTDTQYF